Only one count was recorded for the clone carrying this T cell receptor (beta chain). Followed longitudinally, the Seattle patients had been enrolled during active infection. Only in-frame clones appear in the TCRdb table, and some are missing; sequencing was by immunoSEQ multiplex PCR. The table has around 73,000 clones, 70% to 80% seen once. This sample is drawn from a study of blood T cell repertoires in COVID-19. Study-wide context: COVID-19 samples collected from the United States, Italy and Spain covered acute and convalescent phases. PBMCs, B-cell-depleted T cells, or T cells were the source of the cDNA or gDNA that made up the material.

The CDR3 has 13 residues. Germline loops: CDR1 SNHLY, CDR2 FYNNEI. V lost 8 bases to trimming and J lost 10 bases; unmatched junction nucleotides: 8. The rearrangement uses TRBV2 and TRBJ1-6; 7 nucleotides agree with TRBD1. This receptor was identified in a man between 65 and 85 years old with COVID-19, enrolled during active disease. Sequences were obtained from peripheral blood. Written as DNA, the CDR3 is TGTGCCAGCGGGGGACAGTCTGGATCACCCCTCCACTTT. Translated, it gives CASGGQSGSPLHF.